This TCR beta chain was found in a study of CD8 T cells in ankylosing spondylitis. The CDR3 has 14 amino acids. CDR1 is SGHRS, CDR2 YFSETQ, per germline. V was clipped by 0 bases and J by 10 bases, with 11 bases between them. Making the TCR beta libraries involved quantitative 5'-RACE with molecular barcodes. TCRdb re-called the 5' RACE reads through MiXCR, storing one row per CDR3 protein. The data hold around 150,000 distinct CDR3 sequences, with around two fifths observed a single time. Material for sequencing was synovial fluid, either unsorted or a sorted T cell fraction (not recorded which). This sequence was found in a male donor with ankylosing spondylitis. This chain connects TRBV5-1 to TRBJ1-6; D is possibly TRBD1 (5 bases). DNA of the CDR3: TGCGCCAGCAGCTTGGTTCGGGGGGAATCACCCCTCCACTTT. This codes for CASSLVRGESPLHF. Full variable domain (outside the CDR3, taken from reference TRBV5-1 and TRBJ1-6): KAGVTQTPRYLIKTRGQQVTLSCSPISGHRSVSWYQQTPGQGLQFLFEYFSETQRNKGNFPGRFSGRQFSNSRSEMNVSTLELGDSALYLCASSLVRGESPLHFGNGTRLTVT.